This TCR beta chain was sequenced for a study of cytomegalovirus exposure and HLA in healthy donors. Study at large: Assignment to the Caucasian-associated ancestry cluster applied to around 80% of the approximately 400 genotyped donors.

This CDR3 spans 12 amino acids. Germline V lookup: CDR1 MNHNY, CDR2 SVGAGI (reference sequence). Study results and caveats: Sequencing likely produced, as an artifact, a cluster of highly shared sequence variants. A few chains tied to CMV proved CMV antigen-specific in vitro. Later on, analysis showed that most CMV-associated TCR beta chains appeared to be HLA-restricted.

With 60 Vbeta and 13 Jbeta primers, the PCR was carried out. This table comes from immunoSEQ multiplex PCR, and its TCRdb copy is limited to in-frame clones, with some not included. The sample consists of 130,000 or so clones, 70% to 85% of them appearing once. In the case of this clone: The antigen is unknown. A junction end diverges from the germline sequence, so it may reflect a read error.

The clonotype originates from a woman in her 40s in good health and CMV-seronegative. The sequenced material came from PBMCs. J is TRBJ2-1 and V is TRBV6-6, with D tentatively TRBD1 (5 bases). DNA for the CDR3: TGTGCCAGCCGTTATGGGGCCGCTGAGCAGTTCTTC. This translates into CASRYGAAEQFF.